This T cell receptor beta chain is from a study of T cells of healthy individuals. Germline loops: CDR1 MNHEY, CDR2 SVGAGI. The CDR3 extends over 12 amino acids. Each CDR3 protein gets one entry after TCRdb re-called the 5' RACE reads with MiXCR. The sample has some 82,000 distinct CDR3 sequences; more than 5% are singletons. With regard to this clonotype: An end of the junction differs from the germline gene, which may be a read error.

The rearrangement uses TRBV6-5 and TRBJ1-1; the D gene is possibly TRBD1 (6 bases). The sequence was obtained from a female donor in good health. The CDR3 sequence is CASSSTSRQDHF. The CDR3 DNA sequence: TGTGCCAGCAGTTCCACCTCAAGACAGGATCATTTT.